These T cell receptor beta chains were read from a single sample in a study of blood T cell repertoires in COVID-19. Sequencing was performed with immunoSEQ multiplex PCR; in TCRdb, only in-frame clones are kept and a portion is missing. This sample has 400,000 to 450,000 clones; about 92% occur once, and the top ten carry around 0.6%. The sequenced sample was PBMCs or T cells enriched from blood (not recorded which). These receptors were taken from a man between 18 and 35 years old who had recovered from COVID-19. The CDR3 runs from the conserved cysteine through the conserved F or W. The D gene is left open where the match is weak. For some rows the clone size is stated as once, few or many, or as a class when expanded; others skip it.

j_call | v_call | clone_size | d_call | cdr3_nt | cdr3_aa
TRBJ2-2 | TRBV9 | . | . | TGTGCCAGCAGCATGGTCGGCACCGGGGAGCTGTTTTTT | CASSMVGTGELFF
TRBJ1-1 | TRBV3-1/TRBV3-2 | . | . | TGTGCCAGCAGTCAGCCGGGGGTTATTGCTGAAGCTTTCTTT | CASSQPGVIAEAFF
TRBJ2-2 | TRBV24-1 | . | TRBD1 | TGTGCCACCAGAACAACCCTGTCGGCCCCCCGGGACAGGGGGCTCAAGAACACCGGGGAGCTGTTTTTT | CATRTTLSAPRDRGLKNTGELFF
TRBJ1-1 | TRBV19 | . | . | TGTGCCAGTAGCCCATCGGTTAACACTGAAGCTTTCTTT | CASSPSVNTEAFF
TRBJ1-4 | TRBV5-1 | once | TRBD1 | TGCGCCAGCAGCTTAACAGGGGTAGGGGAAAAACTGTTTTTT | CASSLTGVGEKLFF
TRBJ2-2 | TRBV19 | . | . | TGTGCCAGTAGTGCCACTAGAATTGCCGGGGAGCTGTTTTTT | CASSATRIAGELFF
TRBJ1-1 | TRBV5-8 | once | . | TGTGCCAGCAGAACGGGACAAAGCAACACTGAAGCTTTCTTT | CASRTGQSNTEAFF
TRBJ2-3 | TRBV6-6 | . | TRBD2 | TGTGTTCTAGCGGGTAACCTCACAGATACGCAGTATTTT | CVLAGNLTDTQYF
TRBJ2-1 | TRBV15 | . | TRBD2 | TGTGCCACCAGCAGAGAAATAGCGGGAGTTGGTGAGCAGTTCTTC | CATSREIAGVGEQFF
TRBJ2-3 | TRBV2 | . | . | TGTGCCAGCACCAAGGACTTCTTAGCAGATACGCAGTATTTT | CASTKDFLADTQYF
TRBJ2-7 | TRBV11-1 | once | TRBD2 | TGTGCCAGCAGCGCTACTAGCGGGAGTGTCTACGAGCAGTACTTC | CASSATSGSVYEQYF
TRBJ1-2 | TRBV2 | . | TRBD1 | TGTGCCAGCAGTGGGGACAGGGAAGATTTCTATGGCTACACCTTC | CASSGDREDFYGYTF
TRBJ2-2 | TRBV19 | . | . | TGTGCCAGTAGTATAGGTCACGGGTTCGGCACCGGGGAGCTGTTTTTT | CASSIGHGFGTGELFF
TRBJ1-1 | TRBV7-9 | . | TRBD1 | TGTGCCAGCAGCTTAGATTGGTCAGGGGGCTCGAGAACTGAAGCTTTCTTT | CASSLDWSGGSRTEAFF
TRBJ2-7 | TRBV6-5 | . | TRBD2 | TGTGCCAGCAGTTACGGTAGCGGGGGTCCCTACGAGCAGTACTTC | CASSYGSGGPYEQYF